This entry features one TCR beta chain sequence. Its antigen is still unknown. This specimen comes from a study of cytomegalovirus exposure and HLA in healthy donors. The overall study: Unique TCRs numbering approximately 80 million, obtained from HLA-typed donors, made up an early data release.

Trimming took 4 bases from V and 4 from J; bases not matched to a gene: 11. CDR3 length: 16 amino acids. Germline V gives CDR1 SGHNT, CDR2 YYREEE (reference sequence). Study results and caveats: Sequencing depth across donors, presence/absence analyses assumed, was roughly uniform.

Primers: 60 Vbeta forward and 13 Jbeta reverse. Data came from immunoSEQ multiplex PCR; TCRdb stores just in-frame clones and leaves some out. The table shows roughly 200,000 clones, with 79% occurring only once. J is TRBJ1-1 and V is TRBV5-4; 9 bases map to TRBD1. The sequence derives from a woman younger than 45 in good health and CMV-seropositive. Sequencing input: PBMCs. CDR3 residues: CASSQGQGEWGTEAFF. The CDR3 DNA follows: TGTGCCAGCAGCCAGGGACAGGGAGAGTGGGGCACTGAAGCTTTCTTT.